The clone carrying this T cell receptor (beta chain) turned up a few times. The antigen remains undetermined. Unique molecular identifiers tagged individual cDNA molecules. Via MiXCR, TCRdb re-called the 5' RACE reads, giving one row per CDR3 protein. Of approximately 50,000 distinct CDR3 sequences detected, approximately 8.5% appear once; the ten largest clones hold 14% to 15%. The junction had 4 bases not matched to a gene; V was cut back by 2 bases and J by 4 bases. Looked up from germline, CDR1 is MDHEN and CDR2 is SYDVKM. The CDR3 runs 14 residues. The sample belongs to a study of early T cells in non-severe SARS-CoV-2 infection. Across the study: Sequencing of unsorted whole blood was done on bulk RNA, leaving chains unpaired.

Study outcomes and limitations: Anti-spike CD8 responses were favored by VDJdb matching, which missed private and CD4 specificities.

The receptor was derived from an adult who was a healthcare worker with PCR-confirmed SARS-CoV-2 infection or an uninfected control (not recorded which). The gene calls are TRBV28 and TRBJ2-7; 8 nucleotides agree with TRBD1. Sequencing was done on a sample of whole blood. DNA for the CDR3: TGTGCCAGCAGTTTAAGTAACAGGGGGTACGAGCAGTACTTC. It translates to CASSLSNRGYEQYF.